This entry lists 24 T cell receptor beta chains sequenced from one sample in a study of blood T cell repertoires in COVID-19. Produced via immunoSEQ multiplex PCR; TCRdb's table is partial and in-frame only. The sample has 200,000 to 300,000 clones; 70% to 90% are singletons. The sequenced sample consisted of peripheral blood. These receptor sequences come from a woman between 25 and 40 years old who had recovered from COVID-19.

The table lists this clone with a count of one. This rearrangement joins TRBV7-9 to TRBJ2-7; TRBD1 matches at 8 bases. The length of the CDR3 is 14 residues. CDR1 SEHNR and CDR2 FQNEAQ come from the germline V gene (reference sequence). Trimming took 5 bases from V and 3 from J; bases not matched to a gene: 6. CDR3 nucleotide sequence: TGTGCCAGCAGCCTGGACAGGGCCAGCTACGAGCAGTACTTC. Translated, it gives CASSLDRASYEQYF.

The chain employs TRBV21-1 and TRBJ2-7; the D segment call TRBD1 is taken from the table without a DNA check. TRBV21-1 corresponds to a pseudogene. There are 13 residues in the CDR3. The CDR3 region is CASSKWPDYEQYF. Here the CDR3 DNA reads TGTGCCAGCAGCAAATGGCCAGACTACGAGCAGTACTTC.

This chain connects TRBV7-9 to TRBJ2-2; 9 positions match TRBD1. J was trimmed by 0 bases and V by 3 bases; bases with no gene match: 8. The V gene's germline CDR1 is SEHNR and CDR2 FQNEAQ (reference sequence). CDR3 size: 18 residues. CDR3 loop: CASSFRTGEVTNTGELFF. The DNA of the CDR3 is TGTGCCAGCAGCTTTCGGACAGGGGAGGTGACGAACACCGGGGAGCTGTTTTTT. The whole variable domain, remainder taken from reference TRBV7-9 and TRBJ2-2, is DTGVSQNPRHKITKRGQNVTFRCDPISEHNRLYWYRQTLGQGPEFLTYFQNEAQLEKSRLLSDRFSAERPKGSFSTLEIQRTEQGDSAMYLCASSFRTGEVTNTGELFFGEGSRLTVL.

The J gene is TRBJ2-2, the V gene TRBV5-5; D possibly corresponds to TRBD1 (6 bases). CDR1 and CDR2 from the germline V gene are SGHKS and YYEKEE (reference sequence). The CDR3 is 13 residues long. The germline V and J ends were trimmed by 6 bases and 7 bases, with 13 bases remaining between them. DNA of the CDR3: TGTGCCAGCACCAGGGGCCAGAACGGGGAGCTGTTTTTT. Its translation: CASTRGQNGELFF.

For this clone: Distinct nucleotide sequences in the sample also encode this CDR3. This sequence joins TRBV5-1 and TRBJ2-3; 8 nucleotides agree with TRBD2. The V segment lost 2 bases and the J segment 4 bases; nucleotides outside the gene matches: 0. The germline V gene encodes CDR1 SGHRS and CDR2 YFSETQ. The CDR3 extends over 13 amino acids. The CDR3 reads CASSFGGADTQYF. For the CDR3, the DNA is TGCGCCAGCAGCTTCGGGGGGGCAGATACGCAGTATTTT.

The CDR3 bases are TGTGCCAGCAGTTTAGCGGGACTAGCGGATACCAATGAGCAGTTCTTC. Translation gives CASSLAGLADTNEQFF. The chain couples TRBV28 to TRBJ2-1; TRBD2 aligns across 11 bases. V lost 2 bases, J lost 6 bases, and 6 bases stayed unmatched. From germline, CDR1 is MDHEN and CDR2 SYDVKM. This CDR3 contains 16 residues.

The chain employs TRBV6-4 and TRBJ2-3; 7 nucleotides agree with TRBD2. Germline V CDR1 and CDR2: MRHNA, SNTAGT. This CDR3 is 15 amino acids long. V dropped 2 bases and J dropped 0; count of bases not matched to a gene: 2. CDR3 bases: TGTGCCAGCAGTGACGGGGGGGTCAGCACAGATACGCAGTATTTT. Amino acids: CASSDGGVSTDTQYF.

To note about this clone: Other DNA sequences within the sample encode an identical CDR3. The chain joins TRBV5-1 to TRBJ2-3; 8 nucleotides line up with TRBD2. Looked up from germline, CDR1 is SGHRS and CDR2 is YFSETQ. The CDR3 is 15 amino acids. The J segment lost 3 bases and the V segment lost 5 bases, leaving 8 bases of the junction unmatched. In DNA form, the CDR3 reads TGCGCCAGCAGTTCCGGACTAGCTGGGACAGATACGCAGTATTTT. Translation gives CASSSGLAGTDTQYF. The full variable domain, completed using reference TRBV5-1 and TRBJ2-3, is KAGVTQTPRYLIKTRGQQVTLSCSPISGHRSVSWYQQTPGQGLQFLFEYFSETQRNKGNFPGRFSGRQFSNSRSEMNVSTLELGDSALYLCASSSGLAGTDTQYFGPGTRLTVL.

This rearrangement joins TRBV9 to TRBJ2-2; 10 bases fit TRBD2. The CDR3 extends over 15 amino acids. Unmatched junction bases numbered 2, after V lost 0 bases and J lost 6 bases. The V gene's germline CDR1 is SGDLS and CDR2 YYNGEE. The CDR3 nucleotides read TGTGCCAGCAGCGTAGCTAGCGGGGGACCCGGGGAGCTGTTTTTT. Translated: CASSVASGGPGELFF.

This rearrangement joins TRBV19 to TRBJ2-7; D may be TRBD1 (6 bases). The CDR3 is 15 residues long. Germline CDR1 and CDR2: LNHDA and SQIVND (reference sequence). V was cut by 5 bases and J by 1 base, with 15 bases left in between. The CDR3 nucleotides read TGTGCCAGTAGTTTCTCAGGGGCTCGGTCCTACGAGCAGTACTTC. Its translation is CASSFSGARSYEQYF.

The chain has TRBV4-1 and TRBJ2-5, with TRBD2 matching 10 bases. The J segment lost 5 bases and the V segment lost 2 bases, leaving 8 bases of the junction unmatched. There are 16 residues in the CDR3. Germline V gene lookup returns CDR1 MGHRA and CDR2 YSYEKL. CDR3 nucleotides: TGCGCCAGCAGCCAATACCTAGCGGGGGAGGGGGAGACCCAGTACTTC. Protein product: CASSQYLAGEGETQYF.

V usage is TRBV6-6 and J usage is TRBJ2-4; D is perhaps TRBD1 (5 bases). CDR3 size: 16 residues. Germline-derived CDR1 and CDR2 are MNHNY and SVGAGI (reference sequence). The V gene lost 0 bases and the J gene lost 3 bases, with 12 bases spanning the gap. The chain's CDR3 is CASSYSKGWDKNIQYF. The CDR3 DNA reads as TGTGCCAGCAGTTACTCGAAGGGGTGGGACAAAAACATTCAGTACTTC.

The J gene is TRBJ2-5, the V gene TRBV12-3 or TRBV12-4, with no clear D. V lost 6 bases and J lost 7, with 9 bases in between. CDR3 length equals 11 residues. Here the CDR3 reads CASRYERTQYF. DNA for the CDR3: TGTGCCAGCAGATATGAGCGGACCCAGTACTTC.

The chain has TRBV9 and TRBJ1-6, with D perhaps matching TRBD1 (5 bases). Trimming took off 3 bases at V and 7 bases at J, with 11 bases between the two ends. The CDR3 length is 14 residues. The germline CDR1 and CDR2 sequences are SGDLS and YYNGEE. Here the CDR3 DNA reads TGTGCCAGCAGCGCGGGACTGTTGAATTCACCCCTCCACTTT. Residues: CASSAGLLNSPLHF.

The chain has TRBV3-1 (or the pseudogene TRBV3-2) and TRBJ2-3; 10 bases align to TRBD2. V lost 0 bases to trimming and J lost 5 bases; unmatched junction nucleotides: 5. Germline values: CDR1 LGHDT, CDR2 YNNKEL (reference sequence). CDR3 length equals 16 residues. The chain's CDR3 is CASSQDASGGRDTQYF. In DNA form, the CDR3 reads TGTGCCAGCAGCCAAGATGCTAGCGGGGGAAGAGATACGCAGTATTTT.

The chain couples TRBV30 to TRBJ1-5, with D perhaps TRBD1 (5 bases). V dropped 1 base and J dropped 5 bases, with 9 bases sitting between them. This CDR3 contains 13 residues. Germline assignment: CDR1 GTSNPN and CDR2 SVGIG (reference sequence). The CDR3 DNA reads as TGTGCCTGGAGTGAAGGGGTCCATCAGCCCCAGCATTTT. This translates into CAWSEGVHQPQHF.

This chain uses TRBV7-2 with TRBJ2-1; D is unclear. CDR1 SGHTA and CDR2 FQGNSA come from the germline V gene. The CDR3 spans 12 residues. Trimming stripped 1 base from V and 12 bases from J, with 10 bases between. CDR3 DNA sequence: TGTGCCAGCAGCTTAGACATGAGCGCGCAGTTCTTC. This encodes CASSLDMSAQFF.

DNA of the CDR3: TGCGCCAGCAGCCAAGATCTTGGACAGGCCGTCGTGGATACGCAGTATTTT. Protein product: CASSQDLGQAVVDTQYF. The rearrangement links TRBV4-3 to TRBJ2-3; 7 positions match TRBD1. The V gene's germline CDR1 is LGHNA and CDR2 YSLEER. The CDR3 has 17 amino acids. V was pared by 0 bases and J by 6 bases, with 12 bases of the junction left unmatched.

V is TRBV19 and J is TRBJ1-2; 7 bases are a match to TRBD1. There are 15 residues in the CDR3. The V and J ends lost 5 bases and 5 bases, in that order; junction bases with no gene match: 11. Germline CDR1 is LNHDA and CDR2 is SQIVND (reference sequence). The CDR3 is CASSEYRGAPYGYTF. The CDR3 nucleotides read TGTGCCAGTAGTGAGTACAGGGGCGCCCCATATGGCTACACCTTC.

This clone was counted a few times. The V gene is TRBV19, the J gene TRBJ2-1, with TRBD1 matching 10 bases. V gave up 4 bases and J gave up 4 bases; unmatched junction bases: 4. The CDR3 has 15 residues. Germline assignment: CDR1 LNHDA and CDR2 SQIVND (reference sequence). CDR3 nucleotides: TGTGCCAGTAGTACTAGGACAGGGGGATACAATGAGCAGTTCTTC. It codes for CASSTRTGGYNEQFF.

On this clone itself: Other DNA sequences of this sample code for an identical CDR3. The J gene is TRBJ2-1, the V gene TRBV10-3, with 12 bases that match TRBD2. V lost 6 bases and J lost 4; bases outside the gene matches: 1. Germline V lookup: CDR1 ENHRY, CDR2 SYGVKD. This CDR3 comprises 14 residues. This chain's CDR3 is CAIRTSGGYNEQFF. The DNA of the CDR3 is TGTGCCATCAGGACTAGCGGGGGATACAATGAGCAGTTCTTC.

The chain is built from TRBV6-2 or TRBV6-3 and TRBJ1-5; a possible D gene is TRBD1 (5 bases). Germline CDR1 reads MNHEY; CDR2 reads SVGEGT. This CDR3 has 14 amino acids. V lost 6 bases and J 7 bases, leaving 16 bases between the germline ends. CDR3 nucleotide sequence: TGTGCCAGCAGCCGGGACGGGGGAGGACAGCCCCAGCATTTT. This encodes CASSRDGGGQPQHF.

This clone has only a few counts. The J gene is TRBJ2-1, the V gene TRBV12-3 or TRBV12-4; no definite D call. The V end was cut by 3 bases, the J end by 10 bases, with 7 bases between. The CDR3 is made up of 11 amino acids. CDR3 nucleotide sequence: TGTGCCAGCAGTTTTAGAGTGGAGCAGTTCTTC. The encoded protein is CASSFRVEQFF.

This clone has a single count. The chain links TRBV5-5 to TRBJ2-5; D remains ambiguous. V shed 3 bases and J shed 0 bases, with 6 bases lying between them. Looked up from germline, CDR1 is SGHKS and CDR2 is YYEKEE (reference sequence). CDR3 length: 13 residues. CDR3 bases: TGTGCCAGCAGCTACGGAGACCAAGAGACCCAGTACTTC. Translation gives CASSYGDQETQYF.